Below are 29 T cell receptor beta chains sequenced from a single sample in a study of memory CD4+ T cells and cytomegalovirus serostatus. Single viable CD3+CD4+CD8-CD45RO+ cells were sorted as the memory CD4+ T cells. Method: immunoSEQ multiplex PCR; TCRdb's copy keeps in-frame clones and lacks some. The sample has tens of thousands of clones, around three quarters seen once. Sequencing was done on a sample of memory CD4+ T cells from blood. Receptors were obtained from an adult in good health and CMV-seronegative.

The chain is built from TRBV19 and TRBJ1-5; tentative D call: TRBD1 (6 bases). With 6 bases removed from V and 3 bases from J, the gap between germline ends came to 9 bases. The CDR3 runs to 13 residues. Germline V lookup: CDR1 LNHDA, CDR2 SQIVND (reference sequence). CDR3 loop: CASSQGHNQPQHF. The CDR3 DNA sequence: TGTGCCAGTAGCCAGGGACACAATCAGCCCCAGCATTTT.

This chain joins TRBV27 and TRBJ2-3; D is unclear. Germline V CDR1 and CDR2: MNHEY, SMNVEV (reference sequence). This CDR3 region has 17 residues. Trimming stripped 0 bases from V and 1 base from J, with 14 bases between. The CDR3 spells CASSLSAAELGTDTQYF. DNA of the CDR3: TGTGCCAGCAGTTTATCGGCCGCCGAACTCGGCACAGATACGCAGTATTTT.

The rearrangement joins TRBV10-3 to TRBJ2-3, with unresolved D. Trimming removed 8 bases from V and 4 bases from J, with 16 bases in between. The CDR3 runs 14 residues. Germline assignment: CDR1 ENHRY and CDR2 SYGVKD. CDR3 region: CAIRPHQPPDTQYF. In DNA form, the CDR3 reads TGTGCCATCCGGCCCCATCAACCCCCAGATACGCAGTATTTT.

This clone has more than one count but fewer than ten. Other DNA sequences of this sample code for an identical CDR3. The DNA of the CDR3 is TGTGCCAGCGAATCAAGGACAACCAACTATGGCTACACCTTC. Its protein is CASESRTTNYGYTF. The V and J genes are TRBV9 and TRBJ1-2, with a tentative D call TRBD1 (5 bases). This CDR3 is built from 14 residues. With 7 bases removed from V and 2 bases from J, the gap between germline ends came to 15 bases. CDR1 and CDR2 (germline): SGDLS, YYNGEE.

The chain recombines TRBV11-2 with TRBJ2-7; D is unclear. The V end was cut by 5 bases, the J end by 7 bases, with 15 bases between. Germline CDR1 SGHAT, CDR2 FQNNGV. The CDR3 has 13 amino acids. DNA for the CDR3: TGTGCCAGCAGCCCAACGTCGTCTGGGGAGCAGTACTTC. Translated: CASSPTSSGEQYF.

The chain employs TRBV5-6 and TRBJ1-3; 8 bases are a match to TRBD1. Trimming cost V 0 bases and J 0 bases; bases outside gene matches: 2. Germline V lookup: CDR1 SGHDT, CDR2 YYEEEE. The CDR3 is 16 residues long. The CDR3 nucleotides are TGTGCCAGCAGCTTGGGACAGGGGAGCTCTGGAAACACCATATATTTT. This translates into CASSLGQGSSGNTIYF.

V and J are TRBV7-9 and TRBJ1-1; D gene uncertain. Trimming stripped 1 base from V and 1 base from J, with 7 bases between. The CDR3 has 14 amino acids. Germline assignment: CDR1 SEHNR and CDR2 FQNEAQ (reference sequence). The CDR3 protein is CASSLEGTNTEAFF. CDR3 DNA: TGTGCCAGCAGCTTAGAGGGAACGAACACTGAAGCTTTCTTT.

This clone was picked up a small number of times. The rearrangement links TRBV19 to TRBJ1-5; D ambiguous. The germline V and J ends were trimmed by 7 bases and 1 base, with 11 bases remaining between them. Germline CDR1 LNHDA, CDR2 SQIVND (reference sequence). The CDR3 is 14 amino acids. The CDR3 protein is CASTMERSNQPQHF. The DNA for the CDR3 is TGTGCCAGTACCATGGAAAGGAGCAATCAGCCCCAGCATTTT. Drawing the rest from reference TRBV19 and TRBJ1-5, the complete variable domain is DGGITQSPKYLFRKEGQNVTLSCEQNLNHDAMYWYRQDPGQGLRLIYYSQIVNDFQKGDIAEGYSVSREKKESFPLTVTSAQKNPTAFYLCASTMERSNQPQHFGDGTRLSIL.

The V gene is TRBV6-1, the J gene TRBJ2-2; TRBD2 might be the D (5 bases). CDR1 MNHNS and CDR2 SASEGT come from the germline V gene. The length of the CDR3 is 13 residues. V lost 7 bases to trimming and J lost 6 bases, with 12 bases between them. The chain's CDR3 is CASTLMEAGELFF. The CDR3 region has the DNA TGTGCCAGCACCCTGATGGAGGCCGGGGAGCTGTTTTTT.

The chain has TRBV9 and TRBJ2-5; 10 bases match TRBD2. J was trimmed by 4 bases and V by 3 bases; bases with no gene match: 9. From germline, CDR1 is SGDLS and CDR2 YYNGEE. The CDR3 has 16 residues. CDR3 residues: CASSARTSGKGETQYF. The CDR3 bases are TGTGCCAGCAGCGCCAGGACTAGCGGAAAAGGAGAGACCCAGTACTTC.

The gene calls are TRBV29-1 and TRBJ2-5; possibly TRBD1 or TRBD2 for D (5 bases each). V lost 4 bases and J 4 bases, leaving 13 bases between the germline ends. CDR3 length: 13 amino acids. Per germline, CDR1 SQVTM and CDR2 ANQGSEA. The CDR3 sequence: CSVAPRGGETQYF. In DNA, the CDR3 is TGCAGCGTTGCCCCCCGGGGCGGAGAGACCCAGTACTTC. The whole variable domain, remainder taken from reference TRBV29-1 and TRBJ2-5, is SAVISQKPSRDICQRGTSLTIQCQVDSQVTMMFWYRQQPGQSLTLIATANQGSEATYESGFVIDKFPISRPNLTFSTLTVSNMSPEDSSIYLCSVAPRGGETQYFGPGTRLLVL.

The CDR3 DNA reads TGTGCCAGCAGTGCTTTACAGGGGGCTGGAGAAAAACTGTTTTTT. Translated, it gives CASSALQGAGEKLFF. The chain joins TRBV6-1 to TRBJ1-4; 9 bases agree with TRBD1. From germline, CDR1 is MNHNS and CDR2 SASEGT. The CDR3 is made up of 15 amino acids. J lost 8 bases, V lost 4 bases, and 8 bases had no gene match.

This chain's CDR3 is CASRTGIYNSPLHF. The CDR3 region has the DNA TGTGCCAGCAGAACGGGGATTTATAATTCACCCCTCCACTTT. The chain recombines TRBV6-6 with TRBJ1-6; unclear D gene. Germline V lookup: CDR1 MNHNY, CDR2 SVGAGI (reference sequence). V dropped 6 bases and J dropped 4 bases, with 10 bases sitting between them. The CDR3 is 14 amino acids.

The chain recombines TRBV5-6 with TRBJ1-5, with unresolved D. The CDR3 consists of 14 residues. The germline gives CDR1 SGHDT, CDR2 YYEEEE. Trimming removed 2 bases from V and 6 bases from J, with 12 bases in between. CDR3 amino acids: CASSFGRGSQPQHF. The CDR3 bases are TGTGCCAGCAGCTTCGGTCGCGGTAGTCAGCCCCAGCATTTT.

The chain combines TRBV6-1 with TRBJ1-1; D call uncertain. The CDR3 has 12 residues. Germline V gives CDR1 MNHNS, CDR2 SASEGT. Trimming pared 6 bases from V and 3 bases from J, leaving 8 bases between. CDR3 DNA: TGTGCCAGCAGGTTCGGGGACACTGAAGCTTTCTTT. Translating it yields CASRFGDTEAFF.

The chain has TRBV7-8 and TRBJ2-3, with D unresolved. V was shortened by 4 bases and J by 6 bases, with 17 bases between the two germline ends. Germline V gene data show CDR1 as SGHVS and CDR2 as FQNEAQ. This CDR3 comprises 15 residues. The CDR3 spells CASSSLLLAMDTQYF. For the CDR3, the DNA is TGTGCCAGCAGCTCCCTTTTGCTCGCGATGGATACGCAGTATTTT.

V and J are TRBV7-8 and TRBJ2-7; D is uncertain. The CDR3 sequence is 14 residues long. V was cut by 5 bases and J by 1 base, with 12 bases left in between. Looked up from germline, CDR1 is SGHVS and CDR2 is FQNEAQ. Written as DNA, the CDR3 is TGTGCCAGCAGCGGGGAATCGATTTCCTACGAGCAGTACTTC. Translation: CASSGESISYEQYF.

The chain combines TRBV7-9 with TRBJ2-5; D gene unclear. Trimming removed 2 bases from V and 5 bases from J, with 12 bases in between. There are 14 residues in the CDR3. Germline CDR1 is SEHNR and CDR2 is FQNEAQ (reference sequence). CDR3 sequence: CASSLLTSVETQYF. In DNA form, the CDR3 reads TGTGCCAGCAGCTTACTCACAAGTGTCGAGACCCAGTACTTC.

CDR3 protein: CAWSRAGTNYGYTF. As DNA, the CDR3 is TGTGCCTGGAGTCGGGCAGGGACTAACTATGGCTACACCTTC. The genes are TRBV30 and TRBJ1-2, with TRBD1 as a possible D gene (5 bases). V was shortened by 2 bases and J by 0 bases, with 10 bases between the two germline ends. CDR1 and CDR2 (germline): GTSNPN, SVGIG (reference sequence). The CDR3 loop spans 14 amino acids.

The chain joins TRBV18 to TRBJ2-7; TRBD1 aligns across 7 bases. Germline lookup yields CDR1 KGHSH and CDR2 LQKENI. Losses at the gene ends were 3 bases for V and 3 bases for J; bases not matched to a gene: 8. The CDR3 is made up of 15 amino acids. In DNA, the CDR3 is TGTGCCAGCTCACCCGGACAGGTGGTTAACTACGAGCAGTACTTC. It yields the protein CASSPGQVVNYEQYF.

A single count supports this clone. V gene TRBV5-1 combines with J gene TRBJ2-1; the D is unclear. Germline V gives CDR1 SGHRS, CDR2 YFSETQ. V dropped 6 bases and J dropped 4 bases, with 11 bases sitting between them. The CDR3 runs 13 residues. The DNA for the CDR3 is TGCGCCAGCACCGTGGGTTTATACAATGAGCAGTTCTTC. It encodes CASTVGLYNEQFF.

This clone was observed a few times. The rearrangement links TRBV6-4 to TRBJ1-1; TRBD1 might be the D (6 bases). Per the germline V gene, CDR1 is MRHNA and CDR2 is SNTAGT. The V gene lost 6 bases and the J gene lost 1 base, with 12 bases spanning the gap. This CDR3 spans 14 amino acids. The CDR3, as DNA: TGTGCCAGCAGCACCGGACAGCGGAACACTGAAGCTTTCTTT. Protein: CASSTGQRNTEAFF.

In DNA, the CDR3 is TGTGCCAGCAGCTTAGGCGGCGGAGAGACCCAGTACTTC. Protein: CASSLGGGETQYF. The chain carries TRBV11-2 and TRBJ2-5; D ambiguous. The CDR3 runs 13 residues. Trimming removed 1 base from V and 4 bases from J, with 7 bases in between. Germline CDR1 is SGHAT and CDR2 is FQNNGV.

The chain employs TRBV7-9 and TRBJ1-1, with D unclear. This CDR3 region has 9 residues. Trimming took off 7 bases at V and 7 bases at J, with 4 bases between the two ends. CDR1 is SEHNR, CDR2 FQNEAQ, per germline (reference sequence). The CDR3 nucleotides are TGTGCCAGCACCCGTGAAGCTTTCTTT. Its translation: CASTREAFF.

CDR3 region: CASSQEFGTGGAGYTF. DNA for the CDR3: TGCGCCAGCAGCCAAGAATTTGGGACAGGGGGCGCCGGCTACACCTTC. This rearrangement joins TRBV4-3 to TRBJ1-2; TRBD1 aligns across 12 bases. V lost 0 bases, J lost 8 bases, and 7 bases stayed unmatched. The CDR3 is 16 residues long. Germline CDR1 and CDR2: LGHNA and YSLEER.

The chain couples TRBV2 to TRBJ1-2; 7 positions match TRBD1. Germline-derived CDR1 and CDR2 are SNHLY and FYNNEI. CDR3 length: 14 residues. V lost 6 bases, J lost 4 bases, and 8 bases stayed unmatched. The CDR3 coding sequence is TGTGCCAGCAGCAAGGACAGGAGTAGCTATGGCTACACCTTC. This translates into CASSKDRSSYGYTF.

The V and J genes are TRBV11-2 and TRBJ1-2; D is undetermined. This CDR3 region has 17 residues. V gave up 1 base and J gave up 6 bases, with 21 bases separating them. Germline loops: CDR1 SGHAT, CDR2 FQNNGV. The CDR3 spells CASSLALVVTVVDGYTF. Here the CDR3 DNA reads TGTGCCAGCAGCTTAGCGCTAGTGGTGACGGTGGTGGATGGCTACACCTTC. Filled out from reference TRBV11-2 and TRBJ1-2, the complete variable domain reads EAGVAQSPRYKIIEKRQSVAFWCNPISGHATLYWYQQILGQGPKLLIQFQNNGVVDDSQLPKDRFSAERLKGVDSTLKIQPAKLEDSAVYLCASSLALVVTVVDGYTFGSGTRLTVV.

The chain is built from TRBV4-3 and TRBJ2-3, with TRBD2 identical over 9 bases. The CDR3 length is 18 residues. The germline V gene encodes CDR1 LGHNA and CDR2 YSLEER. V shed 0 bases, J shed 2 bases, and the junction held 9 bases outside the gene matches. The CDR3 coding sequence is TGCGCCAGCAGCCAAGATCCTGCGGGGGGGCAGTTCACAGATACGCAGTATTTT. Amino acid sequence: CASSQDPAGGQFTDTQYF.

The rearrangement links TRBV4-1 to TRBJ2-1; D may be TRBD1 or TRBD2 (5 bases each). In germline, CDR1 is MGHRA, CDR2 YSYEKL. Trimming left V 0 bases short and J 5 bases short, with 11 bases between. This CDR3 comprises 15 residues. The CDR3 protein is CASSQDWSGHNEQFF. The CDR3 bases are TGCGCCAGCAGCCAAGATTGGTCGGGACACAATGAGCAGTTCTTC.